This T cell receptor (beta chain) was sequenced for a study of T-cell memory formation after mild COVID-19. Study-wide points: Balance between CD4 and CD8 was seen in clones contracting day 15 to 85, and a CD4+ lean was seen in later expanders.

5'RACE, which relied on constant-segment primers, yielded TCR alpha and TCR beta cDNA libraries carrying sample barcodes and UMIs. TCRdb re-derived calls from the 5' RACE reads in MiXCR, one entry per CDR3 protein. The table includes a few hundred thousand distinct CDR3 sequences, roughly 30% detected once. For this clonotype: Its antigen is currently unknown.

CDR3 size: 14 residues. Germline CDR1 SGDLS, CDR2 YYNGEE. Trimming took 3 bases from V and 0 from J; bases not matched to a gene: 0. The chain is built from TRBV9 and TRBJ1-2; 9 positions match TRBD1. The sample taken for sequencing was PBMCs or a T cell subset sorted from them (not recorded which). The receptor comes from an adult woman who had mild COVID-19 (a few samples of this study predate the infection). Cell type and time point are not known. DNA of the CDR3: TGTGCCAGCAGCGGGACAGGGGCTAACTATGGCTACACCTTC. Protein sequence: CASSGTGANYGYTF.